Below are 26 T cell receptor beta chains sequenced from a single sample in a study of CXCR3-negative and CXCR3-positive naive CD8 T cells. The libraries of TRB cDNA were constructed through 5' RACE using UMI labels. TCRdb re-called the 5' RACE reads and catalogs CDR3 proteins one per entry, DNA excluded. This specimen shows over 100,000 distinct CDR3 sequences; the ten leading clones hold nearly 0.5%. Sequenced sample: naive CXCR3- CD8+ T cells from blood. Described subset: CD45RO-CCR7+CD27+CD95- naive CD8+ T cells lacking CXCR3 (TNR3-). The receptor set was obtained from a human donor in good health. Some clones in this sample may be carry-over from other donors' samples.

The chain's CDR3 is CASSTTGVSGELFF. The chain employs TRBV19 and TRBJ2-2; TCRdb selects TRBD1, and the lack of DNA leaves this call unchecked. The CDR3 spans 14 residues. In germline, CDR1 is LNHDA, CDR2 SQIVND (reference sequence).

CDR3 sequence: CSVTGTVTDTQYF. The chain employs TRBV29-1 and TRBJ2-3; the D call of TRBD1 rests on TCRdb alone, since no DNA is present to check it. The CDR3 is 13 amino acids. CDR1 is SQVTM and CDR2 is ANQGSEA in the germline V gene.

The genes are TRBV7-9 and TRBJ2-7; lacking DNA, the TRBD1 call made by TCRdb goes unchecked. The length of the CDR3 is 15 residues. CDR1 and CDR2 from the germline V gene are SEHNR and FQNEAQ (reference sequence). CDR3 in amino acids: CASSPSPTITGEQYF. Full variable domain (rest looked up from reference TRBV7-9 and TRBJ2-7): DTGVSQNPRHKITKRGQNVTFRCDPISEHNRLYWYRQTLGQGPEFLTYFQNEAQLEKSRLLSDRFSAERPKGSFSTLEIQRTEQGDSAMYLCASSPSPTITGEQYFGPGTRLTVT.

The V and J genes are TRBV11-2 and TRBJ2-7. Germline CDR1 is SGHAT and CDR2 is FQNNGV. This CDR3 is built from 13 residues. The CDR3 is CASSQIIDYEQYF.

The chain couples TRBV29-1 to TRBJ2-7; TCRdb calls TRBD1, which cannot be checked without DNA. Germline values: CDR1 SQVTM, CDR2 ANQGSEA. The CDR3 runs 13 residues. This chain's CDR3 is CSVVGGQGAEQYF.

This rearrangement joins TRBV2 to TRBJ2-5. The CDR3 totals 13 residues. Germline loops: CDR1 SNHLY, CDR2 FYNNEI. CDR3 residues: CASSSWEQETQYF.

The V call is TRBV29-1, the J call TRBJ2-3. This CDR3 spans 14 amino acids. The germline V gene encodes CDR1 SQVTM and CDR2 ANQGSEA. CDR3 in amino acids: CSVEGHSSTDTQYF.

CDR3: CASSPEQFQETQYF. The chain recombines TRBV5-5 with TRBJ2-5. Per the germline V gene, CDR1 is SGHKS and CDR2 is YYEKEE (reference sequence). The CDR3 runs 14 residues.

CDR3 residues: CASSYTGTGARNEQFF. The chain has TRBV6-6 and TRBJ2-1; TCRdb's assignment of TRBD1 cannot be checked, as there is no DNA. Germline CDR1 reads MNHNY; CDR2 reads SVGAGI (reference sequence). The CDR3 sequence is 16 residues long.

The genes are TRBV7-2 and TRBJ2-5; TCRdb proposes TRBD2, but this gene call is untestable without DNA. The CDR3 sequence is 18 residues long. Germline V lookup: CDR1 SGHTA, CDR2 FQGNSA. This CDR3 reads CASSLIAGASGGTKTQYF.

The chain joins TRBV20-1 to TRBJ2-1; TCRdb selects TRBD2, and the lack of DNA leaves this call unchecked. Germline CDR1 DFQATT, CDR2 SNEGSKA (reference sequence). The CDR3 extends over 17 amino acids. Here the CDR3 reads CSASRTPRGLRYNEQFF.

The chain recombines TRBV4-3 with TRBJ1-1. CDR3 length equals 14 residues. Germline CDR1 reads LGHNA; CDR2 reads YSLEER. The CDR3 region is CASSQDRIRTRAFF.

The chain has TRBV3-1 and TRBJ1-2; TCRdb gives TRBD1 as the D gene, but with no DNA this cannot be confirmed. This CDR3 is built from 15 residues. Germline CDR1 reads LGHDT; CDR2 reads YNNKEL (reference sequence). The CDR3 sequence is CASSQERGNGYGYTF. Full variable domain (rest looked up from reference TRBV3-1 and TRBJ1-2): DTAVSQTPKYLVTQMGNDKSIKCEQNLGHDTMYWYKQDSKKFLKIMFSYNNKELIINETVPNRFSPKSPDKAHLNLHINSLELGDSAVYFCASSQERGNGYGYTFGSGTRLTVV.

The chain couples TRBV12-3 or TRBV12-4 to TRBJ2-5; TCRdb selects TRBD2, and the lack of DNA leaves this call unchecked. The CDR3 extends over 14 amino acids. This CDR3 is CASSSGGARETQYF.

CDR3 sequence reads: CASSFATAYEQYF. The rearrangement uses TRBV12-3 or TRBV12-4 and TRBJ2-7. The CDR3 is 13 residues long.

The genes are TRBV5-4 and TRBJ2-7; TCRdb designates TRBD2, a call that cannot be tested without DNA. Looked up from germline, CDR1 is SGHNT and CDR2 is YYREEE (reference sequence). The CDR3 sequence is 17 residues long. The CDR3 loop reads CASSSDFSGDFTDEQYF. The full variable domain, rest sourced from reference TRBV5-4 and TRBJ2-7, is ETGVTQSPTHLIKTRGQQVTLRCSSQSGHNTVSWYQQALGQGPQFIFQYYREEENGRGNFPPRFSGLQFPNYSSELNVNALELDDSALYLCASSSDFSGDFTDEQYFGPGTRLTVT.

This rearrangement joins TRBV7-9 to TRBJ2-7. The germline CDR1 and CDR2 sequences are SEHNR and FQNEAQ (reference sequence). The CDR3 spans 12 residues. The CDR3 is CASSLAQEEQYF.

V usage is TRBV28 and J usage is TRBJ2-3; lacking DNA, the TRBD1 call made by TCRdb goes unchecked. Germline CDR1 is MDHEN and CDR2 is SYDVKM. The CDR3 covers 17 residues. The CDR3 sequence is CASSSWSEDLTPDTQYF. The whole variable domain, remainder taken from reference TRBV28 and TRBJ2-3, is DVKVTQSSRYLVKRTGEKVFLECVQDMDHENMFWYRQDPGLGLRLIYFSYDVKMKEKGDIPEGYSVSREKKERFSLILESASTNQTSMYLCASSSWSEDLTPDTQYFGPGTRLTVL.

V and J are TRBV4-1 and TRBJ2-5; TCRdb designates TRBD2, a call that cannot be tested without DNA. The CDR3 totals 17 residues. The germline V gene encodes CDR1 MGHRA and CDR2 YSYEKL. The CDR3 sequence is CASSQVFLAGEEETQYF.

The chain joins TRBV7-9 to TRBJ2-5; the D call from TCRdb, TRBD2, cannot be confirmed without DNA. The CDR3 length is 18 residues. Looked up from germline, CDR1 is SEHNR and CDR2 is FQNEAQ (reference sequence). This chain's CDR3 is CASSLLLAGGPGAETQYF.

V gene TRBV7-9 combines with J gene TRBJ2-7; TCRdb's assignment of TRBD1 cannot be checked, as there is no DNA. This CDR3 is 17 amino acids long. The V gene's germline CDR1 is SEHNR and CDR2 FQNEAQ (reference sequence). Here the CDR3 reads CASSSNLTPGQTYEQYF.

The chain combines TRBV29-1 with TRBJ1-5; the D call from TCRdb, TRBD1, cannot be confirmed without DNA. This CDR3 is 13 amino acids long. Looked up from germline, CDR1 is SQVTM and CDR2 is ANQGSEA. This CDR3 is CSAWTGGNQPQHF.

This chain links TRBV7-9 with TRBJ2-1; TCRdb's D gene call, TRBD1, goes unchecked for lack of DNA. In germline, CDR1 is SEHNR, CDR2 FQNEAQ (reference sequence). The CDR3 runs to 13 residues. CDR3 protein: CAILPGTPNEQFF.

The V call is TRBV29-1, the J call TRBJ2-1; TCRdb's D call, TRBD2, is unchecked because there is no DNA. Germline lookup yields CDR1 SQVTM and CDR2 ANQGSEA. This CDR3 comprises 16 residues. The chain's CDR3 is CSVEDHGRASSNEQFF.

The chain carries TRBV28 and TRBJ2-4; TCRdb's assignment of TRBD1 cannot be checked, as there is no DNA. The CDR3 is 14 residues long. Germline assignment: CDR1 MDHEN and CDR2 SYDVKM. The CDR3 spells CASSFGQGGHIQYF.

The chain has TRBV7-3 and TRBJ2-1; TCRdb's D gene call, TRBD1, goes unchecked for lack of DNA. Germline V gene data show CDR1 as SGHTA and CDR2 as FQGTGA. This CDR3 comprises 12 residues. CDR3 region: CASSLGDRVQFF.